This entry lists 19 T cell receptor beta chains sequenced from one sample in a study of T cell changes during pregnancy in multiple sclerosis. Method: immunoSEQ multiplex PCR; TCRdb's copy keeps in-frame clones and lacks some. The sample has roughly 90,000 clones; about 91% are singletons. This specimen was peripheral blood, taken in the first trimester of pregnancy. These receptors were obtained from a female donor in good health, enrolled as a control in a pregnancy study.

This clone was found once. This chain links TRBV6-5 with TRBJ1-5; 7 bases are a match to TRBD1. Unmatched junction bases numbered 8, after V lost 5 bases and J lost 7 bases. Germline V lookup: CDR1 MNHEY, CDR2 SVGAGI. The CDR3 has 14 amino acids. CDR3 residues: CASSTDRAGQPQHF. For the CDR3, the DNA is TGTGCCAGCAGTACCGACAGGGCTGGCCAGCCCCAGCATTTT.

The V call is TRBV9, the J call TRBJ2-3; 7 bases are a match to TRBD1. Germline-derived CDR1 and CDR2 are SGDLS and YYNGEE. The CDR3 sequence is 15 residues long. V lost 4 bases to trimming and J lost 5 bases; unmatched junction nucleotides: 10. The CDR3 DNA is TGTGCCAGCAGCCCGACAGGGCGGACCCAAGATACGCAGTATTTT. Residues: CASSPTGRTQDTQYF.

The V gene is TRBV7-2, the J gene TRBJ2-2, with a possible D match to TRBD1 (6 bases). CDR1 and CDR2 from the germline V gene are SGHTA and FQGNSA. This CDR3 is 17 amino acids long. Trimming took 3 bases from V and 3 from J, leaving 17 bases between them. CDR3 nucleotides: TGTGCCAGCAGCTTCTATACGAGGGGGTGGTACACCGGGGAGCTGTTTTTT. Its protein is CASSFYTRGWYTGELFF.

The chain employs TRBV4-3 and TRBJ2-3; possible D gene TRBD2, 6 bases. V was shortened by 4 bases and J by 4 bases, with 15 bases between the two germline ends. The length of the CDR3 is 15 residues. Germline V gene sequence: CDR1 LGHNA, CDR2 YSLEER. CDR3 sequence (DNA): TGCGCCAGCAGCCGAAGAACGGGAGCGGCAGATACGCAGTATTTT. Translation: CASSRRTGAADTQYF.

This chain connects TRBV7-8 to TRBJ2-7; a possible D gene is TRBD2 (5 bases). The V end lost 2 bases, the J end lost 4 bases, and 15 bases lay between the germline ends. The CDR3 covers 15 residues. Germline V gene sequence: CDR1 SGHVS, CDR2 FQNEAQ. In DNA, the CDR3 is TGTGCCAGCAGCTTATTGGACGGGAACCCGTACGAGCAGTACTTC. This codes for CASSLLDGNPYEQYF.

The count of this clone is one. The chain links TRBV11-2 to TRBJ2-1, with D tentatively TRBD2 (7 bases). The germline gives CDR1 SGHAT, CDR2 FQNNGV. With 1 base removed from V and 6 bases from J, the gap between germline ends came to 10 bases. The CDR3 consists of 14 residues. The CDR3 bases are TGTGCCAGCAGCTTAGTTGCGGGGGCCAATGAGCAGTTCTTC. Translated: CASSLVAGANEQFF.

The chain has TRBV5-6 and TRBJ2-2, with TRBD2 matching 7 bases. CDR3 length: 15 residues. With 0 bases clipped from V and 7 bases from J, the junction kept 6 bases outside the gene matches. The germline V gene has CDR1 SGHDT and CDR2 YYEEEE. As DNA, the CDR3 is TGTGCCAGCAGCTTGGAGACTAGCTGGGGCGGGGAGCTGTTTTTT. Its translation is CASSLETSWGGELFF. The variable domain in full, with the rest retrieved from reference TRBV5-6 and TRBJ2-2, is DAGVTQSPTHLIKTRGQQVTLRCSPKSGHDTVSWYQQALGQGPQFIFQYYEEEERQRGNFPDRFSGHQFPNYSSELNVNALLLGDSALYLCASSLETSWGGELFFGEGSRLTVL.

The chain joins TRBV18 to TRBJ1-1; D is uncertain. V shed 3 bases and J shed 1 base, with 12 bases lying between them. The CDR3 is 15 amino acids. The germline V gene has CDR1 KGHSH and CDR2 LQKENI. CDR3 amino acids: CASSPVQSRNTEAFF. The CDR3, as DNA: TGTGCCAGCTCACCGGTACAATCCCGGAACACTGAAGCTTTCTTT.

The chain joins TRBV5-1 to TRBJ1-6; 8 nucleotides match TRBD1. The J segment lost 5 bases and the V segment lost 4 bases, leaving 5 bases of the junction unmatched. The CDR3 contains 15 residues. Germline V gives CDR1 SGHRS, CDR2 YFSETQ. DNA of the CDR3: TGCGCCAGCAGCGGGGACAGGCAAAATAATTCACCCCTCCACTTT. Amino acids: CASSGDRQNNSPLHF.

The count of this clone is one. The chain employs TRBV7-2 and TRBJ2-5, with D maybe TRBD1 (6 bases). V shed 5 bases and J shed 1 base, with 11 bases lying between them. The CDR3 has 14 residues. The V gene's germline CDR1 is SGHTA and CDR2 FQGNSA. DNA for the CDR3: TGTGCCAGCAGCCAGGGACAAGCCCAAGAGACCCAGTACTTC. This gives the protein CASSQGQAQETQYF.

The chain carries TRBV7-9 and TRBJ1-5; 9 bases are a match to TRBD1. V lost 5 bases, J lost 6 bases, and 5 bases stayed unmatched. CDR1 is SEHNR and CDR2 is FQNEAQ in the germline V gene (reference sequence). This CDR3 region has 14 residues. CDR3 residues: CASSPQGASQPQHF. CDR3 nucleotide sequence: TGTGCCAGCAGCCCACAGGGGGCTAGTCAGCCCCAGCATTTT.

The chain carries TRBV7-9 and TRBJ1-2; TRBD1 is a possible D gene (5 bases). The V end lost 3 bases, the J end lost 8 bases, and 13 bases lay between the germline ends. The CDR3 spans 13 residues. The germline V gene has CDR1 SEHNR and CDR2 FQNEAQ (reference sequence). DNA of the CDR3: TGTGCCAGCAGCTTGACGGGGGGATGGGGCTACACCTTC. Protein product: CASSLTGGWGYTF.

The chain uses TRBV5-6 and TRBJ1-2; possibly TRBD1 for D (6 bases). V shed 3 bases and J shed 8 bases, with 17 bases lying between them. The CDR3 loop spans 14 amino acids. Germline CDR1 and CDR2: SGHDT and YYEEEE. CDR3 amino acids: CASSSEQGLRGYTF. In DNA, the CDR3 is TGTGCCAGCAGCTCAGAACAGGGTTTGCGAGGCTACACCTTC.

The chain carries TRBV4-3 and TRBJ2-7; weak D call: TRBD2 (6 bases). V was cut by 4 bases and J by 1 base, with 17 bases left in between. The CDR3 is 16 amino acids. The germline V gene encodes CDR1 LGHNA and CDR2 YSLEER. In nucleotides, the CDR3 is TGCGCCAGCAGCCGAAAGCGCGGGGAAAGTTCCTACGAGCAGTACTTC. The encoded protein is CASSRKRGESSYEQYF.

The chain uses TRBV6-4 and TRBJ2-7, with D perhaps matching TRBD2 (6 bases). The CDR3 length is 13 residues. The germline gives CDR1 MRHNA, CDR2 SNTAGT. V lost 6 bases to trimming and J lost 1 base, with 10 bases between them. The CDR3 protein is CASSPGGSYEQYF. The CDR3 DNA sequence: TGTGCCAGCAGCCCCGGAGGGTCCTACGAGCAGTACTTC.

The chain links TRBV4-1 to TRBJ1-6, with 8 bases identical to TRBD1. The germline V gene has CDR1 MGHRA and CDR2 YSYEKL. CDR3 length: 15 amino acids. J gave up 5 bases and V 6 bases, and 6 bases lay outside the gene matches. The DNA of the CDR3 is TGCGCCAGCAGACAGGGGGTTGGGGATAATTCACCCCTCCACTTT. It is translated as CASRQGVGDNSPLHF.

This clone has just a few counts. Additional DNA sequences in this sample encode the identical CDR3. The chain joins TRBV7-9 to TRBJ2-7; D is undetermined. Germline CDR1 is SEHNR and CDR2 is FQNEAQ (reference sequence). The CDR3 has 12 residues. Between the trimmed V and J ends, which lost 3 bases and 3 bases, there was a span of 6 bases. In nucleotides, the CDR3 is TGTGCCAGCAGCTTTTCGGGCTACGAGCAGTACTTC. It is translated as CASSFSGYEQYF.

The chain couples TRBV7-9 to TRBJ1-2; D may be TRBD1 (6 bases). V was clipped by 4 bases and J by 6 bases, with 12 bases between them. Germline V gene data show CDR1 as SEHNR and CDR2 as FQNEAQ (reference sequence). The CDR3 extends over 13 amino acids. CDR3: CASSSRTADGYTF. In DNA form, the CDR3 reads TGTGCCAGCAGCTCACGGACAGCCGATGGCTACACCTTC.

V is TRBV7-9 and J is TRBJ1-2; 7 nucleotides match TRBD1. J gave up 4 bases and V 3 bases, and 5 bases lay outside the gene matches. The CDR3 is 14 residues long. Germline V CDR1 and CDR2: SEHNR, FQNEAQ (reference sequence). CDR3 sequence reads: CASSFTGTAYGYTF. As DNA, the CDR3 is TGTGCCAGCAGCTTCACCGGGACAGCCTATGGCTACACCTTC.